Sequencing of this T cell receptor (beta chain) was carried out in a study of human T cells and chemical hapten exposure (dated by TCRdb to the early 2020s). Background on the whole study: For sensitization, 2% DPC in acetone was applied to an approximately 2 cm by approximately 2 cm area of upper inner arm skin. Blood was sampled from patients pre-sensitization (week 0) and at 2, 6 and about 24 weeks after DPC sensitization. The libraries were sequenced as a pool, and the TCR yield per sample differed mostly because of small variations in library volumes within the pool. Twenty-nine alopecia patients provided blood for TCR sequencing at one to four time points (pre-sensitization, 2, 6 and 24 weeks). Patch tests used Finn chambers with 0.01% DPC on the upper back, scored after 6 days by International Contact Dermatitis Research Group standards. Alopecia areata with under or over 50% scalp involvement, alopecia totalis and alopecia universalis were represented in the patient cohort, which was mostly female. Throughout the roughly 23-week study period, patients were also given weekly therapeutic DPC doses on the scalp. Peripheral blood TCR repertoire changes were tracked in vivo in alopecia patients during primary and secondary sensitization to the hapten diphenylcyclopropenone (DPC).

From the germline V gene, CDR1 is KGHSH and CDR2 is LQKENI. Measured from the cysteine to the phenylalanine, the CDR3 is 13 residues long. Only CDR3 DNA remains: 39 bases, in frame from the first base. Trimming costs V 4 bases and J 6 bases, and their ends lie 13 bases apart. This clonotype was seen only a few times. The specificity of this receptor is unknown. No per-base quality is available; no much larger clone lies one base away. Library preparation was by RACE. Sequenced on a NextSeq 500. During library preparation, unique molecular identifiers were attached to individual cDNA molecules so that TCRs could be counted quantitatively and reproducibly. Each blood RNA sample was used to sequence both TCR alpha and TCR beta chains. The paper's processing steps were these. A median of about 89,000 TCRs per sample was observed, with a range of about 20,000 to 750,000. V, J and CDR3 annotation of the TCR reads was performed with the Decombinator software suite. Every sample was subsampled to the same number of TCRs (28,000) for the PS versus PT1 abundance plots. TCRs were defined as expanded if absent before sensitization and observed at least eight times at the 2-week time point. Starting from the raw public reads, TCRdb applied fastp trimming at Q25, assembled clones with MiXCR and retained in-frame beta chains. Records with the same CDR3 protein are collapsed into one entry carrying the most frequent genes and DNA. The V and J calls here are based on TCRdb, not the publication. This sample has just over 350,000 distinct CDR3 sequences in its table, and roughly 6.3% of those were observed once. The ten largest clones represent under 7% of the sample.

The full study reports these points: Because every patient had alopecia, a presumed autoimmune disease, the patients' immune response might differ from that of healthy individuals. Repeated subsampling changed both the strength of the expansion versus patch-test correlation and the threshold at which that correlation became significant. Compared with pre-sensitization or healthy control sets, expanded TCRs formed significantly more large CDR3 similarity clusters, which is consistent with antigen-driven responses. A positive correlation was found between the number of PT1 expanded TCRs and patch test score, with significance reached at thresholds 8, 16 and 32 but not 4. The number of TCRs above 1 in 1000 frequency did not change with DPC sensitization; there was no evidence of global repertoire structure alterations.

Explained via the paper, the time point label denotes: patch test 2, 6 weeks after DPC sensitization. What the treatment or condition label conveys for this sample: therapeutic diphenylcyclopropenone sensitization with weekly scalp DPC. Blood at each patch-test visit was drawn before the patch test was applied. Patients were eligible if aged 18 to 70, diagnosed with alopecia and judged suitable for DPC therapy, and pregnant patients were excluded. Total RNA was extracted from unfractionated whole blood collected in Tempus Blood RNA tubes. The chain is made from TRBV18 and TRBJ2-7; perhaps TRBD1 is the D gene, with 6 bases matching. Sequences were derived from whole blood, sampled in connection with sensitization to the hapten diphenylcyclopropenone (DPC). This TCR came from a woman younger than 35 with alopecia areata. Some clones in this sample may be carry-over from other donors' samples. The DNA sequence reads TGTGCCAGCTCACGAGGGGGTATGGGCGAGCAGTACTTC. It codes for CASSRGGMGEQYF. Here the CDR3 is joined to the reference TRBV18 and TRBJ2-7 genes, and the full variable domain is: NAGVMQNPRHLVRRRGQEARLRCSPMKGHSHVYWYRQLPEEGLKFMVYLQKENIIDESGMPKERFSAEFPKEGPSILRIQQVVRGDSAAYFCASSRGGMGEQYFGPGTRLTVT.